This passage covers 32 T cell receptor beta chains from one sample sequenced in a study of blood T cell repertoires in COVID-19. Repertoires were generated with immunoSEQ multiplex PCR, while TCRdb's copy carries only in-frame clones and drops some. This sample has 130,000 or so clones, with around nine tenths found just once. Sample: peripheral blood. The receptors originated from a woman in her fifties or sixties with acute or convalescent COVID-19.

Here the CDR3 reads CAISESAGTGSWGYTF. DNA of the CDR3: TGTGCCATCAGTGAGTCTGCGGGGACAGGGTCCTGGGGCTACACCTTC. The genes are TRBV10-3 and TRBJ1-2; TRBD1 aligns across 9 bases. CDR1 ENHRY and CDR2 SYGVKD come from the germline V gene. The CDR3 has 16 residues. V shed 0 bases and J 8 bases; nucleotides not matched to a gene: 10.

The chain combines TRBV2 with TRBJ1-3; no clear D gene. This CDR3 region has 16 residues. The germline V gene has CDR1 SNHLY and CDR2 FYNNEI. V was cut by 6 bases and J by 0 bases, with 15 bases left in between. CDR3 sequence (DNA): TGTGCCAGCAGCCCCAGAGGCGTGAACTCTGGAAACACCATATATTTT. Translation: CASSPRGVNSGNTIYF. Together with reference TRBV2 and TRBJ1-3, the CDR3 gives the full variable domain: EPEVTQTPSHQVTQMGQEVILRCVPISNHLYFYWYRQILGQKVEFLVSFYNNEISEKSEIFDDQFSVERPDGSNFTLKIRSTKLEDSAMYFCASSPRGVNSGNTIYFGEGSWLTVV.

The chain links TRBV28 to TRBJ1-1, with D hard to call. The CDR3 sequence is 14 residues long. The germline gives CDR1 MDHEN, CDR2 SYDVKM. Trimming took 8 bases from V and 1 from J, leaving 14 bases between them. The CDR3 reads CASLRRAPNTEAFF. Written as DNA, the CDR3 is TGTGCCAGCCTGAGGCGGGCTCCGAACACTGAAGCTTTCTTT.

This rearrangement joins TRBV7-2 to TRBJ2-1; 8 bases are a match to TRBD1. Germline loops: CDR1 SGHTA, CDR2 FQGNSA. With V trimmed by 6 bases and J by 10 bases, 11 bases remained unmatched. The length of the CDR3 is 14 residues. CDR3 sequence: CASREGQVVKEQFF. As DNA, the CDR3 is TGTGCCAGCAGGGAGGGACAGGTAGTGAAGGAGCAGTTCTTC.

The CDR3 loop is CASSFGTDPNYGYTF. The CDR3 DNA reads TGTGCCAGCAGCTTCGGGACAGATCCAAACTATGGCTACACCTTC. The chain couples TRBV7-8 to TRBJ1-2, with 7 bases matching TRBD1. Germline CDR1 SGHVS, CDR2 FQNEAQ. The trim removed 3 bases at V and 2 bases at J, leaving 6 bases unmatched. The CDR3 has 15 amino acids. The full variable domain, rest sourced from reference TRBV7-8 and TRBJ1-2, is GAGVSQSPRYKVAKRGQDVALRCDPISGHVSLFWYQQALGQGPEFLTYFQNEAQLDKSGLPSDRFFAERPEGSVSTLKIQRTQQEDSAVYLCASSFGTDPNYGYTFGSGTRLTVV.

A single count supports this clone. This chain joins TRBV19 and TRBJ2-7; 7 bases agree with TRBD1. Germline V CDR1 and CDR2: LNHDA, SQIVND (reference sequence). J lost 2 bases, V lost 5 bases, and 3 bases had no gene match. This CDR3 has 13 amino acids. The CDR3: CASSPGQAYEQYF. CDR3 nucleotide sequence: TGTGCCAGTAGTCCCGGACAGGCCTACGAGCAGTACTTC. Together with reference TRBV19 and TRBJ2-7, the CDR3 gives the full variable domain: DGGITQSPKYLFRKEGQNVTLSCEQNLNHDAMYWYRQDPGQGLRLIYYSQIVNDFQKGDIAEGYSVSREKKESFPLTVTSAQKNPTAFYLCASSPGQAYEQYFGPGTRLTVT.

The rearrangement uses TRBV7-8 and TRBJ2-5, with TRBD2 identical over 10 bases. CDR3 length: 15 amino acids. After removal of 5 bases from V and 5 bases from J, the junction contained 8 bases not matched to a gene. CDR1 and CDR2 (germline): SGHVS, FQNEAQ. CDR3 in amino acids: CASSPAGGREETQYF. The CDR3 DNA sequence: TGTGCCAGCAGCCCAGCGGGGGGGCGGGAGGAGACCCAGTACTTC.

The chain joins TRBV6-6 to TRBJ1-5; D is possibly TRBD1 (6 bases). CDR3 length: 16 amino acids. The V gene lost 0 bases and the J gene lost 6 bases, with 15 bases spanning the gap. Germline loops: CDR1 MNHNY, CDR2 SVGAGI (reference sequence). Here the CDR3 reads CASSYSGRGEVQPQHF. The CDR3 bases are TGTGCCAGCAGTTACTCTGGCAGGGGAGAAGTTCAGCCCCAGCATTTT.

V and J are TRBV3-1 (or the pseudogene TRBV3-2) and TRBJ1-1; the match to TRBD1 covers 8 bases. CDR1 LGHDT and CDR2 YNNKEL come from the germline V gene (reference sequence). CDR3 length: 15 residues. Trimming cost V 3 bases and J 4 bases; bases outside gene matches: 7. CDR3: CASSQATGDGTEAFF. DNA for the CDR3: TGTGCCAGCAGCCAGGCGACAGGGGACGGCACTGAAGCTTTCTTT.

This chain connects TRBV7-8 to TRBJ1-1; D uncertain. The V and J ends lost 3 bases and 4 bases respectively, with 9 bases between them. CDR1 and CDR2 from the germline V gene are SGHVS and FQNEAQ. There are 13 residues in the CDR3. Here the CDR3 reads CASSFRGFTEAFF. CDR3 nucleotides: TGTGCCAGCAGCTTTAGAGGGTTCACTGAAGCTTTCTTT.

This sequence joins TRBV5-1 and TRBJ1-1; D remains ambiguous. CDR3 size: 14 residues. Germline CDR1 is SGHRS and CDR2 is YFSETQ. Trimming removed 4 bases at V and 1 base at J, with 11 bases between. The CDR3 reads CASSPGAGNTEAFF. The CDR3 DNA is TGCGCCAGCAGCCCCGGAGCGGGGAACACTGAAGCTTTCTTT.

V usage is TRBV6-5 and J usage is TRBJ2-3, with D tentatively TRBD1 (6 bases). Germline values: CDR1 MNHEY, CDR2 SVGAGI. Trimming removed 4 bases at V and 3 bases at J, with 17 bases between. CDR3 size: 16 residues. CDR3 region: CASSLSLTGGTDTQYF. The CDR3 DNA follows: TGTGCCAGCAGTTTAAGCCTGACAGGTGGTACAGATACGCAGTATTTT.

V and J are TRBV4-3 and TRBJ1-3; D call uncertain. Germline V CDR1 and CDR2: LGHNA, YSLEER. The germline V and J ends were trimmed by 0 bases and 11 bases, with 14 bases remaining between them. The CDR3 runs 14 residues. CDR3 residues: CASSQDPPGPAIYF. In DNA, the CDR3 is TGCGCCAGCAGCCAAGATCCGCCGGGTCCGGCCATATATTTT.

The chain combines TRBV19 with TRBJ1-2; no definite D call. The CDR3 runs to 13 residues. Per the germline V gene, CDR1 is LNHDA and CDR2 is SQIVND (reference sequence). Trimming took off 5 bases at V and 6 bases at J, with 13 bases between the two ends. CDR3 protein: CASSPIEGDGYTF. The CDR3, as DNA: TGTGCCAGTAGTCCTATAGAGGGAGATGGCTACACCTTC. Combining the CDR3 with reference TRBV19 and TRBJ1-2 gives the whole variable domain DGGITQSPKYLFRKEGQNVTLSCEQNLNHDAMYWYRQDPGQGLRLIYYSQIVNDFQKGDIAEGYSVSREKKESFPLTVTSAQKNPTAFYLCASSPIEGDGYTFGSGTRLTVV.

The chain has TRBV6-2 or TRBV6-3 and TRBJ2-2; 9 bases fit TRBD2. In germline, CDR1 is MNHEY, CDR2 SVGEGT. V lost 2 bases, J lost 6 bases, and 1 base stayed unmatched. The CDR3 has 14 residues. CDR3 amino acids: CASSYVAGAGELFF. The CDR3 nucleotides are TGTGCCAGCAGTTACGTAGCGGGAGCCGGGGAGCTGTTTTTT.

The chain employs TRBV6-2 or TRBV6-3 and TRBJ1-2; D not certain. The germline CDR1 and CDR2 sequences are MNHEY and SVGEGT. Trimming pared 4 bases from V and 4 bases from J, leaving 4 bases between. CDR3 length equals 11 residues. The CDR3 coding sequence is TGTGCCAGCAGTTCGGTCTATGGCTACACCTTC. Its protein product is CASSSVYGYTF.

This clone is a singleton in its sample. The chain links TRBV4-3 to TRBJ2-1; 9 positions agree with TRBD2. J was trimmed by 4 bases and V by 0 bases; bases with no gene match: 7. The CDR3 loop spans 17 amino acids. The germline CDR1 and CDR2 sequences are LGHNA and YSLEER. CDR3 DNA sequence: TGCGCCAGCAGCCAAGATATCAGACTAGCGGATTACAATGAGCAGTTCTTC. Encoded protein: CASSQDIRLADYNEQFF.

The rearrangement joins TRBV23-1 to TRBJ1-2, with 8 bases identical to TRBD1. TRBV23-1 qualifies as an ORF whose function is uncertain. The CDR3 consists of 17 residues. Trimming removed 2 bases from V and 3 bases from J; junction bases left unmatched: 11. DNA for the CDR3: TGCGCCAGCAGTCAAAAATTGGGACAGGCATGGGACTATGGCTACACCTTC. Its translation: CASSQKLGQAWDYGYTF.

V gene TRBV6-5 combines with J gene TRBJ1-2, with D tentatively TRBD1 (6 bases). Per germline, CDR1 MNHEY and CDR2 SVGAGI. Trimming removed 6 bases at V and 6 bases at J, with 17 bases between. The CDR3 consists of 14 residues. The CDR3 DNA reads as TGTGCCAGCAGGAGAAACAGGGAAGGGAATGGCTACACCTTC. This encodes CASRRNREGNGYTF.

This clone was seen a single time. This rearrangement joins TRBV12-3 or TRBV12-4 to TRBJ1-4; no definite D call. This CDR3 has 12 residues. The germline V and J ends were trimmed by 6 bases and 5 bases, with 7 bases remaining between them. Here the CDR3 DNA reads TGTGCCAGCAGCCCCGTGAATGAAAAACTGTTTTTT. Protein product: CASSPVNEKLFF.

The sample holds a few counts of this clone. The genes are TRBV6-2 or TRBV6-3 and TRBJ1-5, with D possibly TRBD1 on 6 matching bases. V was cut by 0 bases and J by 6 bases, with 21 bases left in between. The CDR3 sequence is 18 residues long. The germline gives CDR1 MNHEY, CDR2 SVGEGT. This CDR3 reads CASSYSGTRSYPSQPQHF. CDR3 in DNA: TGTGCCAGCAGTTACTCTGGGACACGGAGCTACCCAAGTCAGCCCCAGCATTTT.

This sequence joins TRBV12-3 or TRBV12-4 and TRBJ1-1, with D possibly being TRBD1 (5 bases). V shed 6 bases and J shed 6 bases, with 14 bases lying between them. The CDR3 runs to 13 residues. This CDR3 reads CASRTNRRPEAFF. CDR3 DNA sequence: TGTGCCAGCAGGACCAACAGGAGACCTGAAGCTTTCTTT.

This rearrangement joins TRBV11-2 to TRBJ2-4, with a weak D call TRBD1 (6 bases). The CDR3 extends over 17 amino acids. V lost 5 bases and J lost 2, with 19 bases in between. Germline V gives CDR1 SGHAT, CDR2 FQNNGV. DNA for the CDR3: TGTGCCAGCAGCCGACGGGGACACCGAAACCCCAAAAACATTCAGTACTTC. Residues: CASSRRGHRNPKNIQYF.

The rearrangement uses TRBV7-9 and TRBJ1-2; 8 nucleotides agree with TRBD1. V shed 3 bases, J shed 3 bases, and the junction held 3 bases outside the gene matches. The CDR3 consists of 14 residues. CDR1 SEHNR and CDR2 FQNEAQ come from the germline V gene (reference sequence). The CDR3 nucleotides are TGTGCCAGCAGCTTGGACAGGGTGGACTATGGCTACACCTTC. This gives the protein CASSLDRVDYGYTF.

The chain couples TRBV6-5 to TRBJ1-2, with 11 nucleotides matching TRBD1. The J segment lost 5 bases and the V segment lost 0 bases, leaving 5 bases of the junction unmatched. Germline CDR1 and CDR2: MNHEY and SVGAGI. This CDR3 has 16 amino acids. CDR3 residues: CASSYSGTGGRYGYTF. The DNA of the CDR3 is TGTGCCAGCAGTTACTCCGGGACAGGGGGTCGATATGGCTACACCTTC.

This rearrangement joins TRBV9 to TRBJ2-5; D gene uncertain. With 0 bases removed from V and 3 bases from J, the gap between germline ends came to 6 bases. There are 13 residues in the CDR3. Per the germline V gene, CDR1 is SGDLS and CDR2 is YYNGEE. Here the CDR3 DNA reads TGTGCCAGCAGCGTAGGACTGAAAGAGACCCAGTACTTC. This gives the protein CASSVGLKETQYF.

V gene TRBV14 combines with J gene TRBJ1-2, with 7 nucleotides matching TRBD1. Trimming removed 0 bases from V and 4 bases from J; junction bases left unmatched: 8. CDR3 length equals 16 residues. Germline assignment: CDR1 SGHDN and CDR2 FVKESK. The CDR3 sequence: CASSQDRDRRLYGYTF. CDR3 nucleotide sequence: TGTGCCAGCAGCCAAGACCGGGACAGACGGCTCTATGGCTACACCTTC. Filled out from reference TRBV14 and TRBJ1-2, the complete variable domain reads EAGVTQFPSHSVIEKGQTVTLRCDPISGHDNLYWYRRVMGKEIKFLLHFVKESKQDESGMPNNRFLAERTGGTYSTLKVQPAELEDSGVYFCASSQDRDRRLYGYTFGSGTRLTVV.

The J gene is TRBJ1-2, the V gene TRBV7-9; TRBD1 matches 11 bases. The V segment lost 1 base and the J segment 5 bases; nucleotides outside the gene matches: 3. From germline, CDR1 is SEHNR and CDR2 FQNEAQ (reference sequence). The CDR3 covers 15 residues. CDR3 sequence: CASSLVGTGGYGYTF. CDR3 nucleotide sequence: TGTGCCAGCAGCTTAGTCGGGACAGGGGGGTATGGCTACACCTTC.

This clone was counted once. The rearrangement uses TRBV3-1 (or the pseudogene TRBV3-2) and TRBJ1-2; TRBD1 matches 7 bases. From germline, CDR1 is LGHDT and CDR2 YNNKEL (reference sequence). Trimming removed 2 bases from V and 4 bases from J; junction bases left unmatched: 7. The CDR3 runs 15 residues. This CDR3 is CASSQLDRATYGYTF. The DNA for the CDR3 is TGTGCCAGCAGCCAACTAGACAGGGCAACCTATGGCTACACCTTC.

The rearrangement uses TRBV5-8 and TRBJ1-1, with D unclear. Between the trimmed V and J ends, which lost 2 bases and 4 bases, there was a span of 12 bases. In germline, CDR1 is SGHTS, CDR2 YDEGEE. The CDR3 runs to 14 residues. The CDR3 nucleotides read TGTGCCAGCAGCTTTTACGCGATCACCACTGAAGCTTTCTTT. Its translation: CASSFYAITTEAFF.

This clone is a singleton in its sample. This chain joins TRBV24-1 and TRBJ1-4; weak D call: TRBD1 (5 bases). The CDR3 spans 15 residues. The germline gives CDR1 KGHDR, CDR2 SFDVKD. The V gene lost 2 bases and the J gene lost 0 bases, with 6 bases spanning the gap. CDR3 region: CATSDSGATNEKLFF. CDR3 DNA: TGTGCCACCAGTGATTCGGGGGCAACTAATGAAAAACTGTTTTTT.

V usage is TRBV7-9 and J usage is TRBJ1-1, with D uncertain. The CDR3 runs 14 residues. V was cut by 0 bases and J by 4 bases, with 9 bases left in between. CDR1 is SEHNR and CDR2 is FQNEAQ in the germline V gene (reference sequence). The chain's CDR3 is CASSLAGEGTEAFF. For the CDR3, the DNA is TGTGCCAGCAGCTTAGCTGGGGAGGGCACTGAAGCTTTCTTT.